These 9 T cell receptor beta chains originate from one sample sequenced in a study of T cell repertoires in ileal Crohn's disease. Noted time point: neoterminal ileum biopsy at postoperative endoscopy, about 6 months after surgery. TCRdb's copy holds only in-frame clones and misses some; the assay was immunoSEQ multiplex PCR. The sample carries fewer than 15,000 clones, over 70% recorded once. Specimen: ileal tissue. These receptors were collected from an adult with Crohn's disease.

The CDR3 sequence is CSVDRVENTEAFF. For the CDR3, the DNA is TGCAGCGTCGACAGGGTTGAGAACACTGAAGCTTTCTTT. This chain uses TRBV29-1 with TRBJ1-1; TRBD1 aligns across 7 bases. The CDR3 runs 13 residues. CDR1 is SQVTM and CDR2 is ANQGSEA in the germline V gene. J was trimmed by 1 base and V by 6 bases; bases with no gene match: 5.

The chain has TRBV4-1 and TRBJ1-4; the match to TRBD1 covers 9 bases. V was pared by 1 base and J by 7 bases, with 7 bases of the junction left unmatched. The germline CDR1 and CDR2 sequences are MGHRA and YSYEKL. The CDR3 is 16 residues long. The CDR3 sequence is CASSQGGGQGCEKLFF. CDR3 bases: TGCGCCAGCAGCCAAGGGGGAGGACAGGGGTGTGAAAAACTGTTTTTT.

The chain combines TRBV30 with TRBJ1-2; possibly TRBD1 for D (5 bases). CDR1 is GTSNPN and CDR2 is SVGIG in the germline V gene (reference sequence). V lost 2 bases and J 7 bases, leaving 14 bases between the germline ends. This CDR3 is built from 13 residues. CDR3 bases: TGTGCCTGGAGTTCCGAGACAGTCGCTGGCTACACCTTC. Protein: CAWSSETVAGYTF.

This rearrangement joins TRBV5-6 to TRBJ2-5; D is unresolved. The germline CDR1 and CDR2 sequences are SGHDT and YYEEEE. The CDR3 is made up of 16 amino acids. Trimming removed 2 bases from V and 6 bases from J, with 20 bases in between. CDR3 sequence (DNA): TGTGCCAGCAGCTTCCTGGGTACAGTGGGCGCGAAGACCCAGTACTTC. The encoded protein is CASSFLGTVGAKTQYF.

The chain combines TRBV10-3 with TRBJ1-5, with 7 bases aligning to TRBD1. This CDR3 comprises 15 residues. Germline V gene lookup returns CDR1 ENHRY and CDR2 SYGVKD. J lost 5 bases, V lost 3 bases, and 7 bases had no gene match. CDR3 sequence reads: CAISDGAQGYQPQHF. For the CDR3, the DNA is TGTGCCATCAGTGATGGGGCACAGGGGTATCAGCCCCAGCATTTT.

V usage is TRBV6-8 and J usage is TRBJ1-2, with D possibly being TRBD1 (6 bases). The length of the CDR3 is 11 residues. Trimming cost V 7 bases and J 8 bases, with 11 bases left between them. From germline, CDR1 is MNHGY and CDR2 SAAAGT. The chain's CDR3 is CASTRGGGYTF. CDR3 nucleotide sequence: TGTGCCAGCACTCGCGGGGGCGGCTACACCTTC.

This clone was detected only a few times. The chain combines TRBV4-3 with TRBJ1-4; D is unresolved. V lost 5 bases and J lost 7, with 23 bases in between. This CDR3 is built from 17 residues. Per germline, CDR1 LGHNA and CDR2 YSLEER. Here the CDR3 reads CASSYSTQPGVSEKLFF. DNA of the CDR3: TGCGCCAGCAGCTACTCTACCCAACCCGGGGTCTCTGAAAAACTGTTTTTT.

This sequence joins TRBV2 and TRBJ2-2; 11 nucleotides agree with TRBD1. The CDR3 covers 14 residues. CDR1 is SNHLY and CDR2 is FYNNEI in the germline V gene. Germline trimming cut 8 bases from V and 7 bases from J; bases unmatched to any gene: 6. The CDR3 DNA reads TGTGCCAGCGACCGGGACAGGGGGATCGGGGAGCTGTTTTTT. Protein product: CASDRDRGIGELFF.

The chain couples TRBV7-9 to TRBJ1-2, with a weak D call TRBD1 (5 bases). V shed 4 bases and J shed 0 bases, with 18 bases lying between them. Germline CDR1 reads SEHNR; CDR2 reads FQNEAQ (reference sequence). The CDR3 has 17 residues. CDR3: CASSSPAGGGSNYGYTF. As DNA, the CDR3 is TGTGCCAGCAGCTCACCAGCGGGTGGGGGGTCTAACTATGGCTACACCTTC.